This T cell receptor beta chain was identified during a study of radiation and T cells in renal cell carcinoma. The overall study: Nephrectomy followed 15 Gy stereotactic body radiation by 4 weeks. Findings of the study overall: In blood, top tumor clones expanded by 2 weeks, shrinking by 4. No pretreatment tumor biopsies were available for baseline clonotypes.

Measured with immunoSEQ multiplex PCR; TCRdb has only the in-frame clones, and not every one. The repertoire holds tens of thousands of clones, with roughly 72% as singletons. The V gene's germline CDR1 is MNHEY and CDR2 SVGAGI. The trim removed 6 bases at V and 3 bases at J, leaving 11 bases unmatched. There are 15 residues in the CDR3. A remark on this clone: What it binds is not known.

Time point described: blood 2 weeks post-SBRT. Treatment reported: 15 Gy SBRT to primary tumor, nephrectomy 4 weeks later. After SBRT, blood was collected at 2 and 4 weeks, plus baseline. Sample: blood, taken from a patient whose treatment included radiotherapy and nephrectomy. This chain connects TRBV6-5 to TRBJ2-7; 7 bases fit TRBD1. The origin of this receptor is a man aged 60 to 69 with renal cell carcinoma. The CDR3 reads CASRQSGTVIYEQYF. CDR3 sequence (DNA): TGTGCCAGCAGGCAGTCCGGGACAGTCATCTACGAGCAGTACTTC.